This TCR beta chain is from a study of identical twins (dated by TCRdb to about 2016). General notes on the study: TCR alpha and beta repertoires from monozygotic twins, unrelated adults of various ages and cord blood were deep-sequenced to test whether fetal clonotypes persist. Replicate twin experiments were performed at different times using different library preparation protocols to rule out contamination.

The CDR3 goes from the cysteine to the phenylalanine over 17 residues. The kept DNA is CDR3 alone, 51 bases in frame from the first base. Trimmed from V: 8 bases; trimmed from J: 0 bases; junction bases lacking a gene match: 13. Looking up the germline V gene yields CDR1 SNHLY and CDR2 FYNNEI. All donors were healthy Caucasians. Using Miltenyi CD45RO+ enrichment and human naive T-cell isolation kits, memory (CD45RO+) and naive T cells were isolated from PBMC. This clonotype was recorded at least ten times. Its cognate antigen has yet to be identified. No much larger clonotype is one base removed from it; base qualities were not supplied. The method behind the library was 5' RACE. The instrument given in TCRdb is Illumina HiSeq 2000. Template switching introduced a universal primer binding site; the final cDNA contained a unique molecular identifier, enabling accurate counting of TCR cDNA molecules. First-strand cDNA for TCR alpha and beta chains was synthesized from specific primers in the conserved constant-segment region. To control for contamination, each cDNA library was double barcoded with a SMART-Mk sample barcode plus Illumina barcodes. TruSeq adapter sequences along with Illumina sample barcodes were introduced in two successive PCR steps. TCR alpha and beta cDNA libraries were sequenced on the Illumina HiSeq platform with custom primers. The original methods were these. Unique molecular identifiers were extracted from raw reads with MiGEC, and CDR3 positions were determined with MiXCR. Recombination models were inferred per individual with the repgenHMM and IGoR tools using an EM algorithm. The tcR package in R was used for shared clonotype analysis, with sharing normalized by the product of cloneset sizes. To study raw recombination without the effects of thymic and clonal selection, out-of-frame nonproductive sequences were analyzed. In-frame beta chains were kept once TCRdb had trimmed the public reads at Q25 with fastp and called clones with MiXCR. Under each unique CDR3 protein, matching rows form one entry showing the most common genes and DNA. The V and J calls and clone size are TCRdb's, not the authors'. The sample has hundreds of thousands of distinct CDR3 sequences on record, roughly 10% of them singletons. 5% to 6% of the sample rests with the top ten.

Beyond this particular receptor, the publication reports: Because the same donors could not be followed over many years, the conclusions depended on cross-sectional statistical analysis. In monozygotic twins, out-of-frame TCR alpha sharing was systematically underestimated by recombination models, although the models agreed with sharing between unrelated individuals. Out-of-frame TCR alpha sequences shared between twins showed an excess of low generation-probability sequences compared with coincidental sharing between unrelated individuals. Zero-insertion analyses could be partly confounded by invariant T cells such as MAIT and iNKT, though diverse VJ usage argued against such confounding for most clonotypes. Abundant cord blood beta clonotypes carried fewer insertions; young adult naive repertoires showed a weaker similar trend, while memory repertoires showed none. Excess twin sharing in beta out-of-frame sequences was weaker because fewer shared sequences lowered the signal-to-noise ratio.

The TCR sequence derives from a woman younger than 30 in good health. The material sequenced was memory (CD45RO+) T cells sorted from blood. The sample's cell subset or site, from its label and the paper: CD45RO+ enriched T cells. The V gene is TRBV2 and the J gene is TRBJ2-1; TRBD1 aligns with 7 central bases. The CDR3 region: CASFGTDSKSSYNEQFF. The DNA sequence follows: TGTGCCAGCTTCGGGACAGACAGTAAAAGCTCCTACAATGAGCAGTTCTTC.